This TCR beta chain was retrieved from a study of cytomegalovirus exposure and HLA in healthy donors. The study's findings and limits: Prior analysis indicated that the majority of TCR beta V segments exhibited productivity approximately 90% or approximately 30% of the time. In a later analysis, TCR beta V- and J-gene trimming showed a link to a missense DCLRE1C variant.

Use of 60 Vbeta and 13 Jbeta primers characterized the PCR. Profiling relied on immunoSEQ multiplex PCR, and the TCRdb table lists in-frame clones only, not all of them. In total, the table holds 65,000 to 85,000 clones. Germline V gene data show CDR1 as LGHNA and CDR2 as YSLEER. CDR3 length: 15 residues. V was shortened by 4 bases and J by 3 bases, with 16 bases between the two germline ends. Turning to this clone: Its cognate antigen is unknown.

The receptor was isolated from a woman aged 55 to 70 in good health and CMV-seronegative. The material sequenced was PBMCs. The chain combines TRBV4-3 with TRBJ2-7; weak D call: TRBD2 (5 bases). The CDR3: CASSRAAGGDYEQYF. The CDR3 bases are TGCGCCAGCAGCCGAGCCGCGGGTGGGGACTACGAGCAGTACTTC.